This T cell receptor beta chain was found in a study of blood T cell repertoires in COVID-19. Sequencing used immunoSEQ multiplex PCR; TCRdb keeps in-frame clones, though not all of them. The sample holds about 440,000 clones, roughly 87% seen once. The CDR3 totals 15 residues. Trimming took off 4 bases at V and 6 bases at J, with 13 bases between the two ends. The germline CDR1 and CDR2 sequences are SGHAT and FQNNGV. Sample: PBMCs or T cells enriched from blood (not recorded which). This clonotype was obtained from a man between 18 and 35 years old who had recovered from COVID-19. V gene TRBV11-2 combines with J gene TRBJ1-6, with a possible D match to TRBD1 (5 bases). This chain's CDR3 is CASSSPTDSNSPLHF. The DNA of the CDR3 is TGTGCCAGCAGCTCGCCGACAGATAGTAATTCACCCCTCCACTTT.